Sequencing of this T cell receptor (beta chain) was carried out in a study of T cell repertoires in cytomegalovirus infection. V was pared by 5 bases and J by 3 bases, with 5 bases of the junction left unmatched. CDR3 length: 15 residues. The V gene's germline CDR1 is SGHTA and CDR2 FQGNSA. This clonotype was counted a few times. TCRdb fed the reads into MiXCR, producing one record per CDR3 protein. The repertoire consists of some 320,000 distinct CDR3 sequences, with 9.5% occurring once and the leading ten covering 3.5% to 4.5%. This receptor was identified in a human donor in good health (CMV status not recorded). Some clones in this sample may be carry-over from other donors' samples. The J gene is TRBJ1-3, the V gene TRBV7-2; 9 nucleotides match TRBD1. The specimen was PBMCs. The CDR3 is CASSPTGGLGNTIYF. CDR3 DNA sequence: TGTGCCAGCAGCCCGACAGGGGGACTTGGAAACACCATATATTTT.